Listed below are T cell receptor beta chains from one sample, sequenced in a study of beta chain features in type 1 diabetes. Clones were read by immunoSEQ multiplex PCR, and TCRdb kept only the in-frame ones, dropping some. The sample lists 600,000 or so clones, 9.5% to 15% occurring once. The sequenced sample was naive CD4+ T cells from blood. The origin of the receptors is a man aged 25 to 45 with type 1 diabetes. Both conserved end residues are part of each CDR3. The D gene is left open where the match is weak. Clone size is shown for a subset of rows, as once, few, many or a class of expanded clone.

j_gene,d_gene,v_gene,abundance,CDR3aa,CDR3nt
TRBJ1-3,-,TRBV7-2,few,CASSLVPAGNSGNTIYF,TGTGCCAGCAGCTTAGTTCCGGCAGGAAACTCTGGAAACACCATATATTTT
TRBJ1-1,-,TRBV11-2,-,CASSFMENTEAFF,TGTGCCAGCAGCTTCATGGAAAACACTGAAGCTTTCTTT
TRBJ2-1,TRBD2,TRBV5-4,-,CASSSTGDYYYNEQFF,TGTGCCAGCAGCTCCACGGGGGACTATTACTACAATGAGCAGTTCTTC
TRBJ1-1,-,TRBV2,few,CASSYQYTEAFF,TGTGCCAGCAGTTACCAGTACACTGAAGCTTTCTTT
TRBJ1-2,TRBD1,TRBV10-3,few,CAISESRDSGGYTF,TGTGCCATCAGTGAGTCTAGGGACAGCGGTGGCTACACCTTC
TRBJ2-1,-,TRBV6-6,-,CASRIGSNEQFF,TGTGCCAGCAGGATCGGGAGCAATGAGCAGTTCTTC
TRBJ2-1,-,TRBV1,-,CTSSQDFSRGGGEQFF,TGCACCAGCAGCCAAGACTTCTCCCGGGGAGGGGGTGAGCAGTTCTTC
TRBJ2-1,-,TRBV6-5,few,CASSPGLAYNEQFF,TGTGCCAGCAGCCCGGGGCTAGCGTACAATGAGCAGTTCTTC
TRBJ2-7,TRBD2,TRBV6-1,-,CASSASSGGLPYEQYF,TGTGCCAGCAGTGCCTCTAGCGGGGGCCTCCCCTACGAGCAGTACTTC
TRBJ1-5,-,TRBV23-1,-,CASSHPGHAKRCQHF,TGCGCCAGCAGTCACCCCGGACACGCTAAACGCTGCCAGCATTTT
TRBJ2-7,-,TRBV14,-,CASSQDMRGYEQYF,TGTGCCAGCAGCCAAGATATGCGGGGTTACGAGCAGTACTTC